This TCR beta chain was found in a study of T cell repertoires in cytomegalovirus infection. Study information: It can be stated that public TCR beta signatures indicated CMV infection as well as a matching HLA type. General observations from the study: Accumulated public TCR beta family frequency recognized individuals carrying CMV together with the relevant HLA. HLA-C-restricted TCR beta clonotypes specific for CMV led the ex vivo response.

With V trimmed by 4 bases and J by 5 bases, 5 bases remained unmatched. The germline gives CDR1 SNHLY, CDR2 FYNNEI. This CDR3 has 15 residues. TCRdb re-derived calls from the reads in MiXCR, one entry per CDR3 protein. Seen here are roughly 300,000 distinct CDR3 sequences, 20% to 30% observed once, and the top ten hold roughly 13%. To note about this clonotype: Its specificity is unknown.

Sequenced input: PBMCs. The TCR comes from a human donor in good health (CMV status not recorded). Some clones in this sample may be carry-over from other donors' samples. The chain carries TRBV2 and TRBJ2-5; 12 nucleotides align to TRBD2. The CDR3 DNA follows: TGTGCCAGCAGTGCCCGACTAGCGGGGGAGGAGACCCAGTACTTC. It translates to CASSARLAGEETQYF. The full variable domain, with the rest looked up from reference TRBV2 and TRBJ2-5, is EPEVTQTPSHQVTQMGQEVILRCVPISNHLYFYWYRQILGQKVEFLVSFYNNEISEKSEIFDDQFSVERPDGSNFTLKIRSTKLEDSAMYFCASSARLAGEETQYFGPGTRLLVL.